This entry lists 22 T cell receptor beta chains sequenced from one sample in a study of cytotoxic CD8 clonotypes in ibrutinib-treated CLL. TCRdb's table, derived via immunoSEQ multiplex PCR, lists solely in-frame clones and lacks some. Of around 330,000 clones in the sample, approximately 67% were seen once. The sequencing used PBMCs, collected after 36 months of ibrutinib treatment. The receptors originated from a human donor with chronic lymphocytic leukemia.

V is TRBV5-4 and J is TRBJ2-1; D is ambiguous. In germline, CDR1 is SGHNT, CDR2 YYREEE (reference sequence). Deletions cut 1 base from V and 2 bases from J, with 13 bases between. This CDR3 region has 16 residues. CDR3 bases: TGTGCCAGCAGCTTGTGGGTACAAGTCGCCTACAATGAGCAGTTCTTC. This codes for CASSLWVQVAYNEQFF.

V gene TRBV11-2 combines with J gene TRBJ2-1; D not resolved. The CDR3 loop spans 13 amino acids. Trimming shortened V by 3 bases and J by 4 bases, and 7 bases separated the two germline ends. Germline V gene data show CDR1 as SGHAT and CDR2 as FQNNGV. The CDR3 loop reads CASSFRMYNEQFF. DNA of the CDR3: TGTGCCAGCAGCTTTAGGATGTACAATGAGCAGTTCTTC.

The table lists this clone with a few counts. This chain links TRBV7-8 with TRBJ2-7, with D uncertain. Germline lookup yields CDR1 SGHVS and CDR2 FQNEAQ. This CDR3 is 11 amino acids long. Trimming cost V 5 bases and J 0 bases, with 2 bases left between them. The CDR3 DNA reads TGTGCCAGCAGCAACTCCTACGAGCAGTACTTC. The encoded protein is CASSNSYEQYF.

This chain connects TRBV2 to TRBJ2-7; maybe TRBD2 (5 bases). Trimming stripped 3 bases from V and 4 bases from J, with 16 bases between. The CDR3 spans 15 residues. The germline V gene has CDR1 SNHLY and CDR2 FYNNEI. CDR3 region: CASSDSGIRRYEQYF. The DNA for the CDR3 is TGTGCCAGCAGTGACAGCGGAATTAGAAGGTACGAGCAGTACTTC.

In regard to this clone: One end of the junction varies from germline; a read error may be responsible. The V gene is TRBV6-1, the J gene TRBJ2-7, with 9 positions matching TRBD2. Germline V lookup: CDR1 MNHNS, CDR2 SASEGT. The CDR3 sequence is 14 residues long. CDR3 sequence (DNA): TGTGCCAGCAGGCTCAGCGGGGGGATGTACGGGCAGTACTTC. Translation: CASRLSGGMYGQYF.

Only a few counts were recorded for this clone. For the CDR3, the DNA is TGCGCCAGCAGCCAGGGACCCACAGGCTCCAATCAGCCCCAGCATTTT. It translates to CASSQGPTGSNQPQHF. The chain joins TRBV4-1 to TRBJ1-5, with a tentative D call TRBD1 (5 bases). V was pared by 3 bases and J by 3 bases, with 15 bases between. Germline CDR1 is MGHRA and CDR2 is YSYEKL. The CDR3 is made up of 16 amino acids.

The rearrangement joins TRBV29-1 to TRBJ2-3, with 11 bases aligning to TRBD2. The V gene end was trimmed by 1 base and the J gene end by 8 bases; junction bases not matched to a gene: 5. The CDR3 contains 14 residues. Germline V gene sequence: CDR1 SQVTM, CDR2 ANQGSEA. The CDR3 here is CSVEASGGIATQYF. DNA of the CDR3: TGCAGCGTTGAAGCTAGCGGGGGGATTGCTACGCAGTATTTT.

CDR3 loop: CASRWTSGPYEQYF. The DNA for the CDR3 is TGTGCCAGCAGGTGGACTAGCGGTCCCTACGAGCAGTACTTC. The V gene is TRBV28, the J gene TRBJ2-7; TRBD2 matches 10 bases. The CDR3 sequence is 14 residues long. V dropped 6 bases and J dropped 2; count of bases not matched to a gene: 4. The V gene's germline CDR1 is MDHEN and CDR2 SYDVKM.

This rearrangement joins TRBV9 to TRBJ2-3, with 8 nucleotides matching TRBD2. The ends lost 4 bases at V and 2 bases at J; junction bases unmatched: 9. This CDR3 spans 16 amino acids. Germline-derived CDR1 and CDR2 are SGDLS and YYNGEE. The CDR3 region is CASSNSGMWSTDTQYF. The CDR3 DNA reads as TGTGCCAGCAGCAATAGCGGGATGTGGTCCACAGATACGCAGTATTTT.

V gene TRBV19 combines with J gene TRBJ2-1; 7 bases are a match to TRBD2. Germline trimming cut 3 bases from V and 7 bases from J; bases unmatched to any gene: 15. Germline values: CDR1 LNHDA, CDR2 SQIVND (reference sequence). The CDR3 sequence is 17 residues long. The CDR3 DNA reads as TGTGCCAGTAGTATGAGTTTGTGGGAGGGCCTGGGAAATGAGCAGTTCTTC. It codes for CASSMSLWEGLGNEQFF.

This clone was observed once. Written as DNA, the CDR3 is TGTGCCAGCAGCCCCAACGACAGGTTCTTTGGAAACACCATATATTTT. Amino acids: CASSPNDRFFGNTIYF. The genes are TRBV7-3 and TRBJ1-3; possible D gene TRBD1, 6 bases. The germline V gene has CDR1 SGHTA and CDR2 FQGTGA. This CDR3 has 16 amino acids. The V end lost 5 bases, the J end lost 3 bases, and 17 bases lay between the germline ends. Full variable domain (rest looked up from reference TRBV7-3 and TRBJ1-3): GAGVSQTPSNKVTEKGKYVELRCDPISGHTALYWYRQSLGQGPEFLIYFQGTGAADDSGLPNDRFFAVRPEGSVSTLKIQRTERGDSAVYLCASSPNDRFFGNTIYFGEGSWLTVV.

The V and J genes are TRBV6-4 and TRBJ1-2, with 7 positions matching TRBD1. With V trimmed by 5 bases and J by 0 bases, 18 bases remained unmatched. CDR3 length: 19 amino acids. Germline values: CDR1 MRHNA, CDR2 SNTAGT. CDR3 region: CASSSPDRQILEANYGYTF. CDR3 coding DNA: TGTGCCAGCAGTTCCCCGGACAGGCAGATTTTGGAGGCTAACTATGGCTACACCTTC.

The genes are TRBV7-2 and TRBJ2-7, with TRBD2 identical over 7 bases. With 3 bases clipped from V and 4 bases from J, the junction kept 9 bases outside the gene matches. The CDR3 is 15 amino acids. Germline CDR1 reads SGHTA; CDR2 reads FQGNSA. CDR3 nucleotide sequence: TGTGCCAGCAGCTTTTCAGCTAGCGGAGGTTACGAGCAGTACTTC. Its translation: CASSFSASGGYEQYF.

The chain recombines TRBV23-1 with TRBJ1-1; 7 positions agree with TRBD1. TRBV23-1 is reported as an ORF; its role is uncertain. CDR3 length equals 15 residues. The ends lost 6 bases at V and 6 bases at J; junction bases unmatched: 13. CDR3 nucleotides: TGCGCCAGCAGGGTTCGGACAGGTAGAACCCCTGAAGCTTTCTTT. The encoded protein is CASRVRTGRTPEAFF.

The gene calls are TRBV7-9 and TRBJ1-3; no definite D call. This CDR3 has 14 amino acids. The germline CDR1 and CDR2 sequences are SEHNR and FQNEAQ (reference sequence). V lost 6 bases to trimming and J lost 4 bases, with 13 bases between them. The CDR3 nucleotides are TGTGCCAGCAGGCTATCGAGAACGGGAAACACCATATATTTT. Translating gives CASRLSRTGNTIYF.

This clone was seen only a few times. The chain employs TRBV5-1 and TRBJ2-7; D unclear. Per the germline V gene, CDR1 is SGHRS and CDR2 is YFSETQ. V lost 0 bases and J lost 3, with 7 bases in between. CDR3 size: 13 residues. The DNA for the CDR3 is TGCGCCAGCAGCTTGGACTCCGTCTACGAGCAGTACTTC. Translating it yields CASSLDSVYEQYF.

The rearrangement links TRBV28 to TRBJ2-7; the match to TRBD2 covers 7 bases. V gave up 4 bases and J gave up 2 bases; unmatched junction bases: 5. The CDR3 spans 14 residues. Germline loops: CDR1 MDHEN, CDR2 SYDVKM. CDR3 residues: CASSSLAPPYEQYF. CDR3 in DNA: TGTGCCAGCAGTTCACTAGCGCCGCCCTACGAGCAGTACTTC.

The chain is built from TRBV11-2 and TRBJ2-1, with TRBD1 matching 7 bases. The CDR3 is made up of 17 amino acids. J was trimmed by 0 bases and V by 0 bases; bases with no gene match: 5. Looked up from germline, CDR1 is SGHAT and CDR2 is FQNNGV. The CDR3 here is CASSLEGQSSSYNEQFF. Written as DNA, the CDR3 is TGTGCCAGCAGCTTAGAGGGACAGAGTAGCTCCTACAATGAGCAGTTCTTC. Filled out from reference TRBV11-2 and TRBJ2-1, the complete variable domain reads EAGVAQSPRYKIIEKRQSVAFWCNPISGHATLYWYQQILGQGPKLLIQFQNNGVVDDSQLPKDRFSAERLKGVDSTLKIQPAKLEDSAVYLCASSLEGQSSSYNEQFFGPGTRLTVL.

The chain combines TRBV28 with TRBJ1-4; D remains unclear. CDR3 length: 16 amino acids. The V end was cut by 6 bases, the J end by 0 bases, with 14 bases between. CDR1 MDHEN and CDR2 SYDVKM come from the germline V gene. The CDR3 here is CASSRIGVATNEKLFF. DNA of the CDR3: TGTGCCAGCAGCCGTATCGGCGTTGCAACTAATGAAAAACTGTTTTTT.

The rearrangement links TRBV29-1 to TRBJ2-3; no reliable D call. The germline gives CDR1 SQVTM, CDR2 ANQGSEA. CDR3 length: 16 residues. V shed 4 bases and J shed 0 bases, with 17 bases lying between them. For the CDR3, the DNA is TGCAGCGTTGTACGAGCAGTCCCGGCCAGCACAGATACGCAGTATTTT. This gives the protein CSVVRAVPASTDTQYF.

This clone occurred a few times. The chain links TRBV7-2 to TRBJ1-5, with D possibly matching TRBD1 (5 bases). The length of the CDR3 is 15 residues. CDR1 is SGHTA, CDR2 FQGNSA, per germline. Trimming removed 4 bases from V and 4 bases from J, with 14 bases in between. CDR3 residues: CASSSTTRGNQPQHF. CDR3 DNA sequence: TGTGCCAGCAGCTCTACAACTCGGGGGAATCAGCCCCAGCATTTT. Based on the CDR3 plus reference TRBV7-2 and TRBJ1-5, the full variable domain is GAGVSQSPSNKVTEKGKDVELRCDPISGHTALYWYRQSLGQGLEFLIYFQGNSAPDKSGLPSDRFSAERTGGSVSTLTIQRTQQEDSAVYLCASSSTTRGNQPQHFGDGTRLSIL.

The chain uses TRBV5-1 and TRBJ2-4, with a possible D match to TRBD2 (6 bases). Trimming left V 4 bases short and J 0 bases short, with 11 bases between. The length of the CDR3 is 15 residues. Per germline, CDR1 SGHRS and CDR2 YFSETQ. The CDR3 reads CASSKGLLAKNIQYF. For the CDR3, the DNA is TGCGCCAGCAGCAAGGGACTCCTAGCCAAAAACATTCAGTACTTC.